These 11 T cell receptor beta chains share one sample of origin, sequenced in a study of blood T cells in healthy people across ages. For the second PCR, which ran for roughly 7 to 11 cycles, a sample-barcoded 5' primer and a J-beta primer mix were used. TCRdb fed the 5' RACE reads into MiXCR, producing one record per CDR3 protein. The profile shows about 1,500,000 distinct CDR3 sequences, about 43% of them singletons. The sample taken for sequencing was blood. These receptors came from a woman between 18 and 29 years old in good health.

The chain is built from TRBV4-1 and TRBJ1-1; TRBD1 might be the D (6 bases). CDR1 and CDR2 (germline): MGHRA, YSYEKL. The V end was cut by 3 bases, the J end by 4 bases, with 9 bases between. This CDR3 comprises 13 residues. This CDR3 reads CASSHEGGTEAFF. Written as DNA, the CDR3 is TGCGCCAGCAGCCATGAAGGGGGCACTGAAGCTTTCTTT.

The chain combines TRBV29-1 with TRBJ1-1; 8 bases align to TRBD1. Per germline, CDR1 SQVTM and CDR2 ANQGSEA. The V gene end was trimmed by 8 bases and the J gene end by 7 bases; junction bases not matched to a gene: 9. The CDR3 is made up of 12 amino acids. The CDR3 DNA follows: TGCAGCTATCGTCGGACAGGGAATGAAGCTTTCTTT. It specifies CSYRRTGNEAFF.

CDR3 sequence: CARRQPNYGYTF. For the CDR3, the DNA is TGTGCCAGAAGACAGCCAAACTATGGCTACACCTTC. J is TRBJ1-2 and V is TRBV2; tentative D call: TRBD1 (5 bases). CDR1 is SNHLY, CDR2 FYNNEI, per germline. V lost 9 bases and J 2 bases, leaving 10 bases between the germline ends. This CDR3 contains 12 residues.

The chain recombines TRBV15 with TRBJ2-4, with 10 bases aligning to TRBD1. In germline, CDR1 is LNHNV, CDR2 YYDKDF (reference sequence). The CDR3 is 15 residues long. V trimming: 4 bases; J trimming: 8 bases; junction bases outside the gene matches: 8. The CDR3 DNA follows: TGTGCCACCAGCACCCAGACAGGGGGCATGGACATTCAGTACTTC. Its translation: CATSTQTGGMDIQYF.

The chain combines TRBV9 with TRBJ2-3, with TRBD2 matching over 10 bases. The CDR3 is 17 amino acids. The germline CDR1 and CDR2 sequences are SGDLS and YYNGEE. After removal of 6 bases from V and 2 bases from J, the junction contained 12 bases not matched to a gene. The CDR3 spells CASTTPRLAGATDTQYF. In nucleotides, the CDR3 is TGTGCCAGCACCACTCCGCGGCTAGCGGGGGCCACAGATACGCAGTATTTT.

The V call is TRBV20-1, the J call TRBJ2-1; 9 positions match TRBD2. Germline CDR1 is DFQATT and CDR2 is SNEGSKA (reference sequence). CDR3 length: 14 amino acids. Germline trimming cut 6 bases from V and 4 bases from J; bases unmatched to any gene: 7. The CDR3, as DNA: TGCAGTGCGAATAGCGGGAGTTTTTACAATGAGCAGTTCTTC. This sequence encodes CSANSGSFYNEQFF.

The CDR3 loop is CASSYSIRGPQGIYEQYF. CDR3 DNA sequence: TGTGCCAGCAGTTACTCGATTCGGGGACCACAGGGAATCTACGAGCAGTACTTC. The chain joins TRBV6-5 to TRBJ2-7; TRBD1 might be the D (6 bases). This CDR3 contains 18 residues. Germline values: CDR1 MNHEY, CDR2 SVGAGI. V was shortened by 0 bases and J by 3 bases, with 21 bases between the two germline ends.

This clonotype has only a few counts. The V and J genes are TRBV7-2 and TRBJ2-7; 9 bases fit TRBD2. V dropped 2 bases and J dropped 4; count of bases not matched to a gene: 6. Germline loops: CDR1 SGHTA, CDR2 FQGNSA. The CDR3 sequence is 15 residues long. DNA for the CDR3: TGTGCCAGCAGCTTATTCGCGCGGGGGGGATACGAGCAGTACTTC. Translated, it gives CASSLFARGGYEQYF.

In this sample, this clonotype turned up a few times. CDR3 residues: CASNRGDNPSYEQYF. DNA of the CDR3: TGTGCCAGCAACCGCGGGGATAACCCCTCCTACGAGCAGTACTTC. The chain couples TRBV7-2 to TRBJ2-7; a weak D match, TRBD2 (6 bases). CDR3 length equals 15 residues. CDR1 and CDR2 (germline): SGHTA, FQGNSA. V was clipped by 7 bases and J by 0 bases, with 16 bases between them.

This sequence joins TRBV20-1 and TRBJ2-3; 10 bases agree with TRBD2. The trim removed 6 bases at V and 0 bases at J, leaving 6 bases unmatched. The V gene's germline CDR1 is DFQATT and CDR2 SNEGSKA (reference sequence). This CDR3 has 15 amino acids. CDR3 region: CSAGLAPGSTDTQYF. In DNA form, the CDR3 reads TGCAGTGCGGGACTAGCGCCTGGGAGCACAGATACGCAGTATTTT.

The genes are TRBV28 and TRBJ2-5, with a possible D match to TRBD2 (6 bases). This CDR3 contains 14 residues. The V gene's germline CDR1 is MDHEN and CDR2 SYDVKM. V dropped 7 bases and J dropped 11 bases, with 23 bases sitting between them. CDR3 nucleotides: TGTGCCAGCACGAAACAGGCCGGGGCTCGGGAGCAGTACTTC. It encodes CASTKQAGAREQYF.